This TCR beta chain was captured by sequencing in a study of cytomegalovirus exposure and HLA in healthy donors. Germline values: CDR1 SNHLY, CDR2 FYNNEI. V lost 6 bases and J 3 bases, leaving 12 bases between the germline ends. The CDR3 loop spans 14 amino acids. As for this clone: What it binds is unknown.

Primers for the PCR totalled 60 Vbeta and 13 Jbeta. The assay was immunoSEQ multiplex PCR, and TCRdb's table has in-frame clones only and misses some. The sample consists of about 150,000 clones, over 75% of them appearing once. Broader study findings: The listing of roughly 160 TCR beta chains classed them as cytomegalovirus-associated.

Source material: PBMCs. The gene calls are TRBV2 and TRBJ1-5, with a weak D call TRBD1 (5 bases). This TCR was recovered from a man aged 30-40 years in good health and CMV-seropositive. DNA for the CDR3: TGTGCCAGCAGGCCGGGACTTTCCAATCAGCCCCAGCATTTT. Translated, it gives CASRPGLSNQPQHF.